One and the same sample provided the 6 T cell receptor beta chains below, sequenced in a study of shared clonotypes between healthy human individuals. The assay was immunoSEQ multiplex PCR, and TCRdb's table has in-frame clones only and misses some. In the table there are approximately 590,000 clones, roughly 96% of which are singletons. CD45RO-negative CD8 cells positively selected for CCR7 made up the naive population, which excluded terminally differentiated effector memory CD45RA+ cells. What was sequenced was naive CD8+ T cells sorted from blood. Receptors originate from a woman under 40 in good health.

This clone was found once. This sample includes further DNA sequences coding for the same CDR3. The rearrangement uses TRBV7-8 and TRBJ2-3, with TRBD2 identical over 9 bases. The trim removed 1 base at V and 4 bases at J, leaving 0 bases unmatched. CDR1 and CDR2 from the germline V gene are SGHVS and FQNEAQ. The CDR3 is 14 residues long. CDR3 sequence reads: CASSLVAGADTQYF. CDR3 nucleotides: TGTGCCAGCAGCTTAGTAGCGGGGGCAGATACGCAGTATTTT.

V gene TRBV6-6 combines with J gene TRBJ1-2; D possibly corresponds to TRBD1 (6 bases). CDR1 and CDR2 from the germline V gene are MNHNY and SVGAGI (reference sequence). Trimming shortened V by 5 bases and J by 4 bases, and 8 bases separated the two germline ends. CDR3 length equals 12 residues. This chain's CDR3 is CASSLDSYGYTF. In nucleotides, the CDR3 is TGTGCCAGCAGTCTGGACAGCTATGGCTACACCTTC.

V and J are TRBV7-9 and TRBJ2-3; 8 positions match TRBD1. After removal of 5 bases from V and 2 bases from J, the junction contained 9 bases not matched to a gene. CDR1 SEHNR and CDR2 FQNEAQ come from the germline V gene (reference sequence). CDR3 length equals 16 residues. The CDR3 protein is CASSLGQGLLTDTQYF. CDR3 bases: TGTGCCAGCAGCCTTGGACAGGGCCTTCTCACAGATACGCAGTATTTT.

The V call is TRBV27, the J call TRBJ2-1; a possible D gene is TRBD2 (6 bases). The CDR3 runs 14 residues. Trimming removed 5 bases at V and 7 bases at J, with 15 bases between. CDR1 and CDR2 (germline): MNHEY, SMNVEV (reference sequence). CDR3 amino acids: CASSAAGLENEQFF. In DNA form, the CDR3 reads TGTGCCAGCAGTGCCGCGGGACTGGAAAATGAGCAGTTCTTC.

This clone was seen only once. The V gene is TRBV28, the J gene TRBJ1-2; possibly TRBD1 for D (5 bases). V lost 1 base to trimming and J lost 7 bases, with 16 bases between them. Germline V CDR1 and CDR2: MDHEN, SYDVKM. The CDR3 loop spans 15 amino acids. This CDR3 reads CASSLFWDLTGGYTF. CDR3 coding DNA: TGTGCCAGCAGTTTATTCTGGGACCTCACAGGTGGCTACACCTTC.

The chain recombines TRBV7-9 with TRBJ1-2, with D maybe TRBD1 (5 bases). The CDR3 length is 12 residues. Germline V CDR1 and CDR2: SEHNR, FQNEAQ (reference sequence). V was shortened by 4 bases and J by 13 bases, with 16 bases between the two germline ends. Written as DNA, the CDR3 is TGTGCCAGCAGCTCCCAGGGACTGGAGGGCACCTTC. Translated, it gives CASSSQGLEGTF.